This entry features one T cell receptor beta chain sequence. This entry is derived from a study of T cell responses to AZD1222 COVID-19 vaccine. Germline values: CDR1 KGHSH, CDR2 LQKENI. The CDR3 has 14 amino acids. Trimming removed 3 bases from V and 5 bases from J; junction bases left unmatched: 3. Some clones are missing from TCRdb's copy, which holds only in-frame ones; the method was immunoSEQ multiplex PCR. The table lists 95,000 to 100,000 clones, approximately 90% of them singletons. The genes are TRBV18 and TRBJ2-5; TRBD1 agrees at 10 bases. The receptor comes from an adult who received the AZD1222 COVID-19 vaccine. This specimen consisted of peripheral blood, obtained 28 days after the second AZD1222 dose. The CDR3 sequence is CASSPGQGGETQYF. Written as DNA, the CDR3 is TGTGCCAGCTCACCCGGACAGGGGGGGGAGACCCAGTACTTC.